The rows below give T cell receptor beta chains drawn from one sample of a study of blood T cell repertoires in COVID-19. Clones were read by immunoSEQ multiplex PCR, and TCRdb kept only the in-frame ones, dropping some. Counted here are approximately 97,000 clones, around 85% occurring once; the ten biggest clones make up 38%. Sequenced: peripheral blood. The source is a man older than 75 with acute or convalescent COVID-19. Each CDR3 is given with its conserved first and last residue. The D gene is left open where the match is weak. Not all rows give a size; the values are once, few, many and, for expanded clones, a class.

TRBD2	.	TRBJ2-6	TRBV10-3	CATLGREDNVLTF	TGTGCCACGCTGGGACGGGAGGATAACGTCCTGACTTTC
.	.	TRBJ2-5	TRBV6-5	CASTPAGASFETQYF	TGTGCCAGCACCCCCGCAGGGGCGAGTTTTGAGACCCAGTACTTC
.	.	TRBJ1-4	TRBV4-1	CASRQGNEKLFF	TGCGCCAGCAGGCAGGGAAATGAAAAACTGTTTTTT
TRBD1	.	TRBJ1-2	TRBV27	CASSWGSGQGSISYTF	TGTGCCAGCAGTTGGGGGTCCGGACAGGGGTCGATCAGCTACACCTTC
.	.	TRBJ2-2	TRBV14	CASSQVEYTGELFF	TGTGCCAGCAGCCAAGTTGAGTACACCGGGGAGCTGTTTTTT
TRBD1	few	TRBJ2-2	TRBV6-2/TRBV6-3	CASSRQGVDTGELFF	TGTGCCAGCAGTAGACAGGGAGTCGACACCGGGGAGCTGTTTTTT
.	.	TRBJ2-3	TRBV19	CASILITDTQYF	TGTGCCAGTATACTAATCACAGATACGCAGTATTTT
.	.	TRBJ2-7	TRBV7-3	CASSPRGGYEQYF	TGTGCCAGCAGCCCCCGGGGAGGCTACGAGCAGTACTTC
.	.	TRBJ2-5	TRBV21-1	CASSKARAGVAETQYF	TGTGCCAGCAGCAAAGCGCGGGCGGGAGTGGCAGAGACCCAGTACTTC
TRBD2	.	TRBJ2-5	TRBV7-2	CASSLSSGGSQETQYF	TGTGCCAGCAGCTTAAGCTCGGGAGGGTCCCAAGAGACCCAGTACTTC
.	.	TRBJ2-5	TRBV29-1	CSAGGSEETQYF	TGCAGCGCCGGAGGGAGCGAAGAGACCCAGTACTTC
.	once	TRBJ1-2	TRBV29-1	CSVEDLPAGYGYTF	TGCAGCGTTGAAGATCTCCCGGCAGGCTATGGCTACACCTTC
TRBD2	.	TRBJ2-2	TRBV13	CASSLQGLVAGDTGELFF	TGTGCCAGCAGCTTACAGGGTCTGGTAGCGGGGGACACCGGGGAGCTGTTTTTT
TRBD2	once	TRBJ2-1	TRBV28	CASSWTSGRGNEQFF	TGTGCCAGCAGTTGGACTAGCGGGAGAGGGAATGAGCAGTTCTTC
TRBD2	.	TRBJ2-1	TRBV4-3	CASSQEVVAGNEQFF	TGCGCCAGCAGCCAAGAGGTGGTAGCGGGGAATGAGCAGTTCTTC
.	.	TRBJ1-5	TRBV19	CASSAWQVNSNQPQHF	TGTGCCAGTAGTGCCTGGCAGGTCAATAGCAATCAGCCCCAGCATTTT
.	.	TRBJ1-4	TRBV7-6	CASSPSRTNEKLFF	TGTGCCAGCAGCCCAAGTAGAACTAATGAAAAACTGTTTTTT
.	.	TRBJ2-7	TRBV7-8	CASSLAEDSYEQYF	TGTGCCAGCAGCTTAGCTGAGGACTCCTACGAGCAGTACTTC